This TCR beta chain is drawn from a study of siplizumab effects on memory and regulatory T cells. Study-level results: Unstimulated subsets accounted for the mapping of only a minor share of the clones that were alloreactive. It was never confirmed that proliferating Tregs from siplizumab cultures were suppressive. With siplizumab, mappable alloreactive CD4+ clones averaged approximately 70% Treg-derived, versus 25% to 30% in controls.

The trim removed 5 bases at V and 4 bases at J, leaving 4 bases unmatched. The CDR3 loop spans 14 amino acids. Germline lookup yields CDR1 SGHRS and CDR2 YFSETQ. On this clone: Its antigen is as yet unknown.

Sequencing used immunoSEQ multiplex PCR; TCRdb keeps in-frame clones, though not all of them. The sample includes a few hundred clones, 66% of them seen just once. As described, mixed lymphocyte reaction cells underwent coculture at 37°C for a duration of less than 7 days. Specimen: CFSE-low (dividing) CD4+ T cells sorted from an allogeneic mixed lymphocyte reaction. The sequence derives from a human donor in good health; the cells came from an allogeneic mixed lymphocyte reaction. The rearrangement joins TRBV5-1 to TRBJ2-5; 11 bases map to TRBD2. The CDR3 loop is CASSPGLAGETQYF. CDR3 in DNA: TGCGCCAGCAGTCCTGGACTAGCGGGAGAGACCCAGTACTTC.